The sequence of this T cell receptor (beta chain) was determined in a study of response to subunit inactivated influenza vaccine. V was pared by 5 bases and J by 2 bases, with 15 bases between. The CDR3 length is 15 residues. MiXCR was run by TCRdb on the RT-PCR reads, yielding one entry per CDR3 protein. In the table there are 500,000 to 550,000 distinct CDR3 sequences, roughly 25% of which are singletons. These data also formed part of another study, on T cells expressing NK-cell markers. This second report adds: For TCR beta, cDNA was produced by 5'RACE template switching with UMIs. Seven HCMV-seropositive donors and one seronegative donor made up the eight sequenced donors. Once again these clonotypes came out on top in the CD3+CD56-NKG2C+ fraction of a few donors.

The starting material was CD4+ T cells sorted from PBMCs, obtained 11 to 12 days after vaccination. The chain recombines TRBV12-3 or TRBV12-4 with TRBJ2-5; tentatively, D is TRBD1 or TRBD2 (5 bases each). This sequence was found in a man aged 50 to 60 who received an inactivated influenza vaccine. The CDR3 DNA reads as TGTGCCAGCAGTAGGGGTGGGACGGGACAAGAGACCCAGTACTTC. It is translated as CASSRGGTGQETQYF.